This TCR beta chain was obtained from a study of blood T cell repertoires in COVID-19. Study in general: The origin of the acute and convalescent COVID-19 samples was the United States, Italy and Spain. From T cells, B-cell-depleted T cells, or PBMCs came the material, which was cDNA or gDNA.

Original processing methods: Using reference gene primer amplification, nucleated cell counts were estimated. Here immunoSEQ multiplex PCR was the method, and the copy in TCRdb shows in-frame clones only, minus some. The D gene and trimming were derived from the DNA, and the V and J assignments and clone size from that table. Of 200,000 to 250,000 clones detected, around 85% appear once; the ten largest clones hold 6.2%. The length of the CDR3 is 15 residues. CDR1 is MNHEY, CDR2 SVGAGI, per germline. Between the trimmed V and J ends, which lost 6 bases and 0 bases, there was a span of 12 bases. The sequence was obtained from a man between 60 and 75 years old with acute or convalescent COVID-19. V and J are TRBV6-5 and TRBJ1-3; a possible D gene is TRBD1 (5 bases). The sequenced sample was peripheral blood. The CDR3 sequence is CASRTGGGSGNTIYF. In DNA form, the CDR3 reads TGTGCCAGCAGAACGGGGGGGGGCTCTGGAAACACCATATATTTT.